The 10 T cell receptor beta chains presented below share a single source sample, sequenced in a study of OX40 agonist ivuxolimab in advanced cancers. Profiled with immunoSEQ multiplex PCR; TCRdb holds only in-frame clones, not every one. The repertoire holds about 64,000 clones, 88% seen once, with roughly 0.66% in the top ten. The source material was CD4+ or CD8+ T cells sorted from blood, sampled in a trial of the OX40 agonist ivuxolimab. These receptors were collected from an adult with an advanced solid tumor such as melanoma, head and neck, liver or kidney cancer.

The DNA of the CDR3 is TGTGCCAGCAGTTCCCTGACAGGGGGAGTGGATACGCAGTATTTT. Its translation is CASSSLTGGVDTQYF. V usage is TRBV28 and J usage is TRBJ2-3; 9 nucleotides align to TRBD1. CDR3 size: 15 residues. Per germline, CDR1 MDHEN and CDR2 SYDVKM. Losses at the gene ends were 4 bases for V and 6 bases for J; bases not matched to a gene: 8.

The V gene is TRBV6-5, the J gene TRBJ2-1; 7 bases fit TRBD2. This CDR3 comprises 16 residues. V trimming: 4 bases; J trimming: 0 bases; junction bases outside the gene matches: 6. CDR1 is MNHEY and CDR2 is SVGAGI in the germline V gene. In nucleotides, the CDR3 is TGTGCCAGCAGTTTTTCTAGCGGACTCTCCTACAATGAGCAGTTCTTC. The encoded protein is CASSFSSGLSYNEQFF.

The chain has TRBV29-1 and TRBJ2-7; D uncertain. The germline V gene encodes CDR1 SQVTM and CDR2 ANQGSEA. The CDR3 is 13 amino acids. Trimming took off 5 bases at V and 0 bases at J, with 11 bases between the two ends. CDR3 region: CSVMSQSSYEQYF. CDR3 bases: TGCAGCGTTATGAGTCAAAGCTCCTACGAGCAGTACTTC.

The chain uses TRBV18 and TRBJ1-1; 9 nucleotides agree with TRBD1. V shed 2 bases, J shed 9 bases, and the junction held 7 bases outside the gene matches. CDR1 is KGHSH and CDR2 is LQKENI in the germline V gene. This CDR3 has 14 residues. The CDR3 is CASSPSGQGLKAFF. The CDR3 DNA sequence: TGTGCCAGCTCACCATCGGGACAGGGCTTGAAAGCTTTCTTT.

The J gene is TRBJ1-1, the V gene TRBV18; D is ambiguous. Trimming left V 6 bases short and J 10 bases short, with 24 bases between. The CDR3 consists of 15 residues. Per the germline V gene, CDR1 is KGHSH and CDR2 is LQKENI. The CDR3 DNA follows: TGTGCCAGCTCCCCTCAACCCCGGGCCCAGGACGCAGCTTTCTTT. Its translation: CASSPQPRAQDAAFF.

The J gene is TRBJ1-5, the V gene TRBV4-1; no definite D call. Germline CDR1 and CDR2: MGHRA and YSYEKL. Trimming shortened V by 2 bases and J by 3 bases, and 5 bases separated the two germline ends. The CDR3 length is 13 residues. CDR3 amino acids: CASSQFSNQPQHF. The CDR3 DNA is TGCGCCAGCAGCCAATTCTCCAATCAGCCCCAGCATTTT.

The chain uses TRBV5-1 and TRBJ2-3; 7 nucleotides align to TRBD2. Trimming took 5 bases from V and 6 from J; bases not matched to a gene: 15. The CDR3 length is 16 residues. Germline CDR1 SGHRS, CDR2 YFSETQ. This chain's CDR3 is CASSEVRGVTWDTQYF. Here the CDR3 DNA reads TGCGCCAGCAGTGAGGTCCGGGGGGTAACGTGGGATACGCAGTATTTT. Full variable domain (rest looked up from reference TRBV5-1 and TRBJ2-3): KAGVTQTPRYLIKTRGQQVTLSCSPISGHRSVSWYQQTPGQGLQFLFEYFSETQRNKGNFPGRFSGRQFSNSRSEMNVSTLELGDSALYLCASSEVRGVTWDTQYFGPGTRLTVL.

This chain connects TRBV9 to TRBJ2-1; 11 nucleotides line up with TRBD2. CDR3 length: 19 amino acids. V lost 3 bases to trimming and J lost 3 bases; unmatched junction nucleotides: 14. Per the germline V gene, CDR1 is SGDLS and CDR2 is YYNGEE. The CDR3 nucleotides read TGTGCCAGCAGCGCACCCCGCCGGCTAGCGGGGGGAGACTACAATGAGCAGTTCTTC. Translated, it gives CASSAPRRLAGGDYNEQFF.

CDR3 sequence: CASSLRELYNEQFF. For the CDR3, the DNA is TGTGCCAGCAGCTTAAGGGAACTCTACAATGAGCAGTTCTTC. The chain is built from TRBV7-9 and TRBJ2-1; D gene unclear. Germline CDR1 and CDR2: SEHNR and FQNEAQ (reference sequence). Trimming stripped 2 bases from V and 3 bases from J, with 8 bases between. The CDR3 is 14 residues long.

V usage is TRBV18 and J usage is TRBJ1-1; TRBD1 matches at 8 bases. With 2 bases clipped from V and 10 bases from J, the junction kept 9 bases outside the gene matches. CDR3 length: 14 residues. Germline V lookup: CDR1 KGHSH, CDR2 LQKENI. CDR3 sequence reads: CASSPLGQDGVAFF. CDR3 DNA: TGTGCCAGCTCACCATTGGGACAGGATGGTGTAGCTTTCTTT. Full variable domain (missing parts from reference TRBV18 and TRBJ1-1): NAGVMQNPRHLVRRRGQEARLRCSPMKGHSHVYWYRQLPEEGLKFMVYLQKENIIDESGMPKERFSAEFPKEGPSILRIQQVVRGDSAAYFCASSPLGQDGVAFFGQGTRLTVV.